Sequencing of this T cell receptor (beta chain) was carried out in a study of shared clonotypes between healthy human individuals (TCRdb year 2020). About the full investigation: The cohort included a few men and a couple of women between 18 and 49 years of age. For each donor, three plates each were used for CD4 naive and CD4 memory, two plates were used for CD8 naive, and one plate was used for CD8 memory. To estimate repertoire size and how much clonotypes are shared between individuals, the study performed deep sequencing of blood TCR repertoires from five healthy adults. To increase sequencing depth and limit assay-specific biases, TCR repertoire library preparation and sequencing were carried out by different laboratories using diverse techniques. Leukapheresis yielded between about 0.94 and 10 billion PBMCs per donor. Beyond this particular receptor, the publication reports: Naive subsets generally had larger estimated clonotype richness than memory subsets did. Incomplete sequencing was indicated by rarefaction of sorted-subset datasets, despite the large sequencing depth. The small number of donors limited the genetic and exposure-history diversity represented. Sampling was restricted to blood, and TCR repertoires in tissues likely differ from the TCR repertoires found in blood. Compared with non-shared clonotypes, the clonotypes found in all four sorted-subset donors had higher generation probabilities. Pairwise subsampling led to the expectation that sequencing depth would affect the degree of clonotype sharing among donors. Sharing across several donors was observed for roughly 5% of naive CD4, over 3% of naive CD8, 2.3% of memory CD4, and about 0.38% of memory CD8 clonotypes.

TCR CDR3 regions were amplified from genomic DNA by multiplex PCR using the deep immunoSEQ assay. Extracted genomic DNA from each cell subset was distributed evenly across all wells of several immunoSEQ 96-well plates, and each plate was treated as a replicate. For sorted subsets, approximately 200 ng of genomic DNA, equivalent to around 30,000 T cell genomes, went into each replicate PCR. Purified libraries were quantified with a Qubit 3.0 fluorometer, sized on a Bioanalyzer 2100, and re-quantified with the KAPA Library Quantification kit. Each immunoSEQ 96-well plate was sequenced on its own single-read 150-cycle Illumina NextSeq 550 flow cell. The published analysis was carried out like this. The immunoSEQ output contained only junctional sequences without quality scores, so filtering could not match that applied to full-length reads. To assign V/J genes and CDR3, sequences were annotated using PyIR, a Python wrapper for IgBLAST v1.9, with IMGT germline references. Any read was removed if the V/J assignment was weak (E-value above 1e-6), the CDR3 was missing, or the read contained stop codons, out-of-frame junctions, or ambiguous translated residues. V3J clonotypes were defined as sequences sharing an identical inferred V gene, J gene, and CDR3 amino acid sequence. Percentage overlap between repertoires was calculated by dividing the number of shared unique clonotypes by the size of the smaller repertoire. RTK rarefaction, the Chao1 estimator, and Recon v2.1 estimates of unobserved clonotypes were used to assess repertoire richness. Generation probabilities for all TCRbeta clonotypes obtained by the gDNA method from a handful of donors were computed using OLGA. The table comes from immuneACCESS by way of TCRdb, which keeps in-frame sequences with V and J called. Part of the clones is missing from these tables; in studies checked, under half for an unresolved V gene and the rest for unknown reasons. V and J calls and clone size are those listed in that table; D and trimming were worked out from the DNA. The sample yields some 2.1 million clones; around 95% were counted once. Of the sample, 0.13% falls within the top ten clones.

In regard to this clone: Its antigen specificity is not known. The input lacks base qualities; no much larger clone sits a single base away.

V loses 8 bases at its end and J loses 8 bases; junction bases beyond the gene matches: 19. CDR1 and CDR2, per the germline V gene (reference sequence), are LNHDA and SQIVND. The CDR3 contains 16 residues, cysteine and phenylalanine counted. Only the CDR3 DNA stays, 48 bases, in frame from base 1. The donors were healthy, HIV-negative adults with no recently reported acute infections or vaccinations. Every donor was a Caucasian adult living in Nashville, Tennessee, USA. Magnetic negative selection was used to enrich CD4+ T cells, after which naive cells were positively selected on CD45RA and the negative fraction became the memory subset. Blood was obtained by leukapheresis, after which PBMCs were separated by Ficoll-Histopaque density gradient centrifugation and cryopreserved in liquid nitrogen vapor phase. Purity and quantity of every magnetically sorted T cell population were checked by analytical flow cytometry. Genomic DNA was isolated from each sorted fraction and quantified by UV absorbance on a Nanodrop 2000c.

The receptor was derived from a man younger than 35 in good health. Sequenced input: naive CD4+ T cells sorted from blood. The sample's cell subset or site, from its label and the paper: CD45RA+ positively selected. The chain is made from TRBV19 and TRBJ1-2; 8 bases in between match TRBD1. DNA sequence: TGTGCCAGTGAATCGGGTACCGGGACAGGCTCTGGCGGCTACACCTTC. This translates into CASESGTGTGSGGYTF.